Here is one T cell receptor beta chain with its context. This sample's treatment: randomized to nivolumab then ipilimumab (arm A) or the reverse (arm B). TCRdb's copy holds only in-frame clones and misses some; the assay was immunoSEQ multiplex PCR. This table has tens of thousands of clones, roughly four fifths appearing once. This record comes from a study of sequential checkpoint blockade in melanoma. With 9 bases removed from V and 0 bases from J, the gap between germline ends came to 15 bases. Germline V gene lookup returns CDR1 SEHNR and CDR2 FQNEAQ (reference sequence). The CDR3 runs to 14 residues.

The source of this sequence is a human donor with melanoma. Here the sequenced sample was CD8+ T cells sorted from blood (inferred from file names), taken from a patient given nivolumab and ipilimumab in sequence. The chain couples TRBV7-9 to TRBJ2-7; D is ambiguous. The CDR3 spells CASPGEGGSYEQYF. The CDR3 nucleotides are TGTGCCAGTCCCGGAGAAGGTGGCTCCTACGAGCAGTACTTC.